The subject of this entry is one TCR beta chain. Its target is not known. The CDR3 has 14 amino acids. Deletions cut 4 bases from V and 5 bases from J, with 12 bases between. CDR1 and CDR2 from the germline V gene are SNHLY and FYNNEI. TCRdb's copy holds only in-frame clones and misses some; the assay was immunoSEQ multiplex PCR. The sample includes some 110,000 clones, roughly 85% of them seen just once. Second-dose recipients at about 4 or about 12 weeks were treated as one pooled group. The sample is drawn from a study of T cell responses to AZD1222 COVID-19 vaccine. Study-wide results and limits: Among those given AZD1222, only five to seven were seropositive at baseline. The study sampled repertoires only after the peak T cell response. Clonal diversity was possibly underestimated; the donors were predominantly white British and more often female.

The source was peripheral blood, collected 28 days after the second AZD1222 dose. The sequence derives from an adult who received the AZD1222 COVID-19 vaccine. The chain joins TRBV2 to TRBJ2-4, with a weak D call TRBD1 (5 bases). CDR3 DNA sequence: TGTGCCAGCAGTGCTGACAGTTCCCAAAACATTCAGTACTTC. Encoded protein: CASSADSSQNIQYF. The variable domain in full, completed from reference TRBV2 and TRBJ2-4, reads EPEVTQTPSHQVTQMGQEVILRCVPISNHLYFYWYRQILGQKVEFLVSFYNNEISEKSEIFDDQFSVERPDGSNFTLKIRSTKLEDSAMYFCASSADSSQNIQYFGAGTRLSVL.